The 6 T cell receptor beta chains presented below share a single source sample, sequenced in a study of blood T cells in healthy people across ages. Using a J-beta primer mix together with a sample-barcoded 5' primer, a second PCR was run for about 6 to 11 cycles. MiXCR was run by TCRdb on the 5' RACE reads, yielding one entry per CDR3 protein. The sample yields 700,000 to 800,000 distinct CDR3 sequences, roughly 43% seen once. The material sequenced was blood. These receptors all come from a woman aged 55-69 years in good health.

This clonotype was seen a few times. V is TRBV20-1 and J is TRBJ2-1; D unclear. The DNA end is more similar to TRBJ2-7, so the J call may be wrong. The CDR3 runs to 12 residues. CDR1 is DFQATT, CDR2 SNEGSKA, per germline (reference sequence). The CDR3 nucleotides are TGCAGTGCTAGAGATAACCCCTACGAGCAGTACTTC. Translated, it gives CSARDNPYEQYF.

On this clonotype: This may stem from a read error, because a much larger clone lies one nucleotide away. CDR3 protein: CASSMYQETQYF. DNA of the CDR3: TGTGCCAGCAGCATGTACCAAGAGACCCAGTACTTC. The chain uses TRBV14 and TRBJ2-5; no clear D. V lost 5 bases, J lost 0 bases, and 4 bases lay in between. CDR1 SGHDN and CDR2 FVKESK come from the germline V gene. This CDR3 spans 12 amino acids. Supplemented by reference TRBV14 and TRBJ2-5, the full variable domain reads EAGVTQFPSHSVIEKGQTVTLRCDPISGHDNLYWYRRVMGKEIKFLLHFVKESKQDESGMPNNRFLAERTGGTYSTLKVQPAELEDSGVYFCASSMYQETQYFGPGTRLLVL.

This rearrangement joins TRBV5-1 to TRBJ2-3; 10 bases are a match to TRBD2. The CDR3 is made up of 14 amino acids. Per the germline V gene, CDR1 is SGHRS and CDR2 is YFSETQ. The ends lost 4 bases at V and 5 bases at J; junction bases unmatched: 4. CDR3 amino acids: CASSVGLAEDTQYF. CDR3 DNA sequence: TGCGCCAGCAGCGTTGGACTAGCGGAAGATACGCAGTATTTT.

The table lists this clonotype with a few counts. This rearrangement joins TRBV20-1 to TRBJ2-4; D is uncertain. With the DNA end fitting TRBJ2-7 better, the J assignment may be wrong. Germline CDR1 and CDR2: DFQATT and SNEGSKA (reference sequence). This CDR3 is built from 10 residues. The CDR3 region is CSASDHEQYF. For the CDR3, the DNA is TGCAGTGCTAGCGATCACGAGCAGTACTTC.

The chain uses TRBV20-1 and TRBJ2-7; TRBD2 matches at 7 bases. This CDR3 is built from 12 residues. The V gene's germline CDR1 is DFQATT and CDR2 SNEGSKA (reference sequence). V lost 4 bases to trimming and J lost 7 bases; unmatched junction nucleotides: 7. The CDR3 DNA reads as TGCAGTGCTAAGCGGGGCTACAATGAGCAGTACTTC. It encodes CSAKRGYNEQYF.

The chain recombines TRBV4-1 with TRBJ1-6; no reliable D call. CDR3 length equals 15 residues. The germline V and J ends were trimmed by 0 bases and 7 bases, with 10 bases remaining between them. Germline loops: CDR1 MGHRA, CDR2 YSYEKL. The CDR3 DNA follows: TGCGCCAGCAGCCAAGAGGGCAGGAAAAATTCACCCCTCCACTTT. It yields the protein CASSQEGRKNSPLHF.